Listed below are T cell receptor beta chains from one sample, sequenced in a study of identical twins. TCRdb fed the 5' RACE reads into MiXCR, producing one record per CDR3 protein. The sample contains a few hundred thousand distinct CDR3 sequences, about 8.5% of which appear only once. Another study also made use of these data, one on yellow fever vaccine responses in identical twins.

Sequencing was carried out using CD8+ T cells sorted from blood. Receptors originate from a woman aged 18-29 years in good health. The CDR3 runs from the conserved cysteine through the conserved F or W. A D gene is named only where the DNA matches it firmly. A row's size may be missing; if present it is once, few, many or a size class.

D gene: TRBD2; V gene: TRBV12-3/TRBV12-4; clone size: few; J gene: TRBJ2-5; CDR3 protein: CASSRGGPPEYF; CDR3 DNA: TGTGCCAGCAGTCGCGGGGGGCCCCCCGAGTACTTC
D gene: -; V gene: TRBV7-9; clone size: many; J gene: TRBJ2-2; CDR3 protein: CASSLEGRNGTGELFF; CDR3 DNA: TGTGCCAGCAGCTTAGAGGGGCGGAACGGCACCGGGGAGCTGTTTTTT
D gene: -; V gene: TRBV6-1; clone size: few; J gene: TRBJ2-7; CDR3 protein: CASRTLRRENEQYF; CDR3 DNA: TGTGCCAGCAGGACCCTTAGAAGGGAGAACGAGCAGTACTTC
D gene: -; V gene: TRBV3-1; clone size: -; J gene: TRBJ2-5; CDR3 protein: CASSQESYQETQYF; CDR3 DNA: TGTGCCAGCAGCCAAGAATCCTACCAAGAGACCCAGTACTTC
D gene: TRBD2; V gene: TRBV7-9; clone size: few; J gene: TRBJ2-7; CDR3 protein: CASSSSGGRSYEQYF; CDR3 DNA: TGTGCCAGCAGCTCTAGCGGGGGGCGTTCGTACGAGCAGTACTTC
D gene: TRBD2; V gene: TRBV27; clone size: -; J gene: TRBJ2-3; CDR3 protein: CASSLQGLAGYTDTQYF; CDR3 DNA: TGTGCCAGCAGTTTACAGGGACTAGCGGGCTACACAGATACGCAGTATTTT
D gene: -; V gene: TRBV29-1; clone size: few; J gene: TRBJ2-1; CDR3 protein: CSVVSRVNEQFF; CDR3 DNA: TGCAGCGTTGTAAGCAGGGTGAATGAGCAGTTCTTC
D gene: -; V gene: TRBV11-2; clone size: few; J gene: TRBJ2-4; CDR3 protein: CASSSGRDSLWNIQYF; CDR3 DNA: TGTGCCAGCAGCTCTGGCCGGGACTCGCTGTGGAACATTCAGTACTTC
D gene: -; V gene: TRBV7-9; clone size: few; J gene: TRBJ2-2; CDR3 protein: CASSLLPGLNTGELFF; CDR3 DNA: TGTGCCAGCAGCTTACTCCCGGGACTGAACACCGGGGAGCTGTTTTTT
D gene: -; V gene: TRBV24-1; clone size: few; J gene: TRBJ2-6; CDR3 protein: CATQAGFGANVLTF; CDR3 DNA: TGTGCCACCCAAGCGGGTTTTGGGGCCAACGTCCTGACTTTC
D gene: -; V gene: TRBV2; clone size: -; J gene: TRBJ2-5; CDR3 protein: CASSLGTEEETQYF; CDR3 DNA: TGTGCCAGCAGCTTAGGGACGGAGGAAGAGACCCAGTACTTC
D gene: TRBD2; V gene: TRBV11-2; clone size: -; J gene: TRBJ2-2; CDR3 protein: CASSPREEGTGELFF; CDR3 DNA: TGTGCCAGCAGCCCCCGGGAGGAGGGCACCGGGGAGCTGTTTTTT
D gene: TRBD2; V gene: TRBV5-6; clone size: -; J gene: TRBJ2-5; CDR3 protein: CASSRGGGPQETQYF; CDR3 DNA: TGTGCCAGCAGCCGGGGGGGGGGCCCGCAAGAGACCCAGTACTTC
D gene: TRBD2; V gene: TRBV7-9; clone size: many; J gene: TRBJ2-1; CDR3 protein: CASSPRRLAGPNEQFF; CDR3 DNA: TGTGCCAGCAGCCCCCGGCGTCTAGCGGGTCCCAATGAGCAGTTCTTC
D gene: TRBD2; V gene: TRBV7-2; clone size: few; J gene: TRBJ2-3; CDR3 protein: CASSSVAGGVDTQYF; CDR3 DNA: TGTGCCAGCAGCTCAGTGGCGGGAGGGGTGGATACGCAGTATTTT
D gene: TRBD1; V gene: TRBV9; clone size: -; J gene: TRBJ1-2; CDR3 protein: CASSTRQGPYGYTF; CDR3 DNA: TGTGCCAGCAGCACCAGACAGGGACCTTATGGCTACACCTTC
D gene: TRBD2; V gene: TRBV7-9; clone size: many; J gene: TRBJ2-3; CDR3 protein: CASSPGLAGVSTDTQYF; CDR3 DNA: TGTGCCAGCAGCCCAGGACTAGCGGGAGTTTCCACAGATACGCAGTATTTT
D gene: -; V gene: TRBV12-3/TRBV12-4; clone size: -; J gene: TRBJ2-1; CDR3 protein: CASCPPGTPNNEQFF; CDR3 DNA: TGTGCCAGCTGTCCCCCCGGGACTCCTAACAATGAGCAGTTCTTC
D gene: TRBD1; V gene: TRBV20-1; clone size: many; J gene: TRBJ2-7; CDR3 protein: CSAGHGTDYYEQYF; CDR3 DNA: TGCAGTGCCGGGCACGGGACAGACTACTACGAGCAGTACTTC
D gene: TRBD2; V gene: TRBV7-7; clone size: -; J gene: TRBJ2-5; CDR3 protein: CASSLGRSGLAGLETQYF; CDR3 DNA: TGTGCTAGCAGCTTAGGACGATCGGGACTAGCGGGGCTAGAGACCCAGTACTTC
D gene: TRBD2; V gene: TRBV12-3/TRBV12-4; clone size: few; J gene: TRBJ2-2; CDR3 protein: CASRNSGGAHTGELFF; CDR3 DNA: TGTGCCAGCAGAAATAGCGGGGGGGCCCACACCGGGGAGCTGTTTTTT
D gene: TRBD2; V gene: TRBV24-1; clone size: few; J gene: TRBJ2-2; CDR3 protein: CATRPSGRASTGELFF; CDR3 DNA: TGTGCCACCAGGCCTAGCGGGAGGGCCAGTACCGGGGAGCTGTTTTTT